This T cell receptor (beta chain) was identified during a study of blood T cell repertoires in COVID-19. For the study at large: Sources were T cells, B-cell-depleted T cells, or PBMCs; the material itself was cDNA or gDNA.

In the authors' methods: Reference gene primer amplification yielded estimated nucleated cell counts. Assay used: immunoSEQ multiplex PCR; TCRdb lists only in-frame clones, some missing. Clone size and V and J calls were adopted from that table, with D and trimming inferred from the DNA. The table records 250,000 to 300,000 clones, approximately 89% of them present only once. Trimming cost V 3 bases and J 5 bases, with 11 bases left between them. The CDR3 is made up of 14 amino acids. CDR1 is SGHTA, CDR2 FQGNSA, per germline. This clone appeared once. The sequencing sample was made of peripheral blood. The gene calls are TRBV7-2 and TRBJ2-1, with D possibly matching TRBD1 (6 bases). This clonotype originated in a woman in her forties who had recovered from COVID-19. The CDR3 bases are TGTGCCAGCAGCTTCGGGACAAACAACAATGAGCAGTTCTTC. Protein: CASSFGTNNNEQFF.